This is a list of T cell receptor beta chains from one sample in a study of cytomegalovirus exposure and HLA in healthy donors. Clones were sequenced by immunoSEQ multiplex PCR, and TCRdb holds only the in-frame ones, with some missing. Among 120,000 or so clones listed, roughly 8.6% were seen once. Sequences were obtained from PBMCs. These receptors all stem from a woman aged 40 to 55 in good health and CMV-seropositive. CDR3s include the opening cysteine and the closing phenylalanine or tryptophan. The order of the fields is D gene, J gene, V gene, clone size, CDR3 DNA, CDR3 protein. D genes are given only for firm matches. Rows give clone size only sometimes, using once, few, many, or a class for an expanded clone.

TRBD1 | TRBJ1-4 | TRBV2 | few | TGTGCCAGCAGGGCGACAGGGGCCGAAAAACTGTTTTTT | CASRATGAEKLFF
TRBD1 | TRBJ2-7 | TRBV7-9 | NA | TGTGCCAGCAGCCCCCCCACAGGGGCCGAGCAGTACTTC | CASSPPTGAEQYF
NA | TRBJ1-1 | TRBV19 | few | TGTGCCAGTAGTATCATAATCCAGGGTGAAATGAACACTGAAGCTTTCTTT | CASSIIIQGEMNTEAFF
TRBD1 | TRBJ2-2 | TRBV5-6 | few | TGTGCCAGCAGCTTGCTGGGACAGGAGAACACCGGGGAGCTGTTTTTT | CASSLLGQENTGELFF
NA | TRBJ1-5 | TRBV7-7 | NA | TGTGCCAGCAGCAATGAGGCTAGGACAGATAGCAATCAGCCCCAGCATTTT | CASSNEARTDSNQPQHF
TRBD2 | TRBJ2-1 | TRBV4-1 | NA | TGCGCCAGCAGCCAAGCGGAGCGGGGGCCAGACAATGAGCAGTTCTTC | CASSQAERGPDNEQFF
TRBD1 | TRBJ1-1 | TRBV2 | few | TGTGCCAGCAGTGAACTCGGGACAGAGAACACTGAAGCTTTCTTT | CASSELGTENTEAFF
TRBD1 | TRBJ1-5 | TRBV2 | few | TGTGCCAGCAGTGAATTTCTGGACAGGGGGCCCCAGCATTTT | CASSEFLDRGPQHF
NA | TRBJ2-3 | TRBV19 | NA | TGTGCCAGTAGTATAGGGCAAGCGTCGGCGGATACGCAGTATTTT | CASSIGQASADTQYF
TRBD1 | TRBJ1-3 | TRBV5-1 | few | TGCGCCAGCGGGACAGGCGGTGGGGAGACCATATATTTT | CASGTGGGETIYF
NA | TRBJ2-7 | TRBV6-5 | NA | TGTGCCAGCAGCCGCGACAGAAACCCTTCCTACGAGCAGTACTTC | CASSRDRNPSYEQYF
NA | TRBJ2-3 | TRBV2 | NA | TGTGCCAGCAGTGAAGCAGGAGATGGTACTTCCCACGATACGCAGTATTTT | CASSEAGDGTSHDTQYF
NA | TRBJ1-1 | TRBV7-9 | NA | TGTGCCAGCAGCTTAGCAGAGGGCCGGACTGAAGCTTTCTTT | CASSLAEGRTEAFF
NA | TRBJ1-1 | TRBV6-5 | NA | TGTGCCAGCAGTGAACAGAAAAACACTGAAGCTTTCTTT | CASSEQKNTEAFF
NA | TRBJ1-3 | TRBV19 | NA | TGTGCCAGTAGTGCGGGCCTTACCTCTGGAAACACCATATATTTT | CASSAGLTSGNTIYF
TRBD1 | TRBJ1-2 | TRBV30 | NA | TGTGCCTGGAGTTTACAGGGGAAAGGCTACACCTTC | CAWSLQGKGYTF
NA | TRBJ1-1 | TRBV18 | few | TGTGCCAGCTCACCAATACAGGGACGGGACACTGAAGCTTTCTTT | CASSPIQGRDTEAFF
NA | TRBJ1-1 | TRBV2 | NA | TGTGCCAGCGCCCGACTTGGGGGAGGGACTGAAGCTTTCTTT | CASARLGGGTEAFF
NA | TRBJ1-2 | TRBV5-6 | few | TGTGCCAGCAGCTTGGTCCGACTAGAGGGCTACACCTTC | CASSLVRLEGYTF
TRBD1 | TRBJ2-7 | TRBV5-1 | NA | TGCGCCAGCAGCGCCCGACAGGGGCCCTACGAGCAGTACTTC | CASSARQGPYEQYF
NA | TRBJ1-5 | TRBV6-6 | few | TGTGCCAGCAGACGGGGACTTGATAGCAATCAGCCCCAGCATTTT | CASRRGLDSNQPQHF
NA | TRBJ2-7 | TRBV18 | NA | TGTGCCAGCTCCACCACGCACAATTCCTACGAGCAGTACTTC | CASSTTHNSYEQYF
NA | TRBJ1-1 | TRBV11-3 | few | TGTGCCAGCAGCTTAGAGACCAGGACTGAAGCTTTCTTT | CASSLETRTEAFF
NA | TRBJ2-3 | TRBV11-2 | NA | TGTGCCAGCAGCTTAGGGGTAGGGAGAGATACGCAGTATTTT | CASSLGVGRDTQYF
NA | TRBJ1-1 | TRBV11-3 | few | TGTGCCAGCAGCTCCGCCCCCGGGGGTGAGACTGAAGCTTTCTTT | CASSSAPGGETEAFF
TRBD1 | TRBJ2-1 | TRBV30 | few | TGTGCCTGGAGTGTACCACAGGGGGCGTACAATGAGCAGTTCTTC | CAWSVPQGAYNEQFF
TRBD1 | TRBJ2-7 | TRBV9 | NA | TGTGCCAGCAGCATCGGGACAGGGGAGATCGACGAGCAGTACTTC | CASSIGTGEIDEQYF
NA | TRBJ1-1 | TRBV7-9 | few | TGTGCCAGCAGCCTTGGCGAGGGATCGCACACTGAAGCTTTCTTT | CASSLGEGSHTEAFF
TRBD1 | TRBJ2-5 | TRBV19 | few | TGTGCCAGTAGTAGACCGGGACAGCAAGAGACCCAGTACTTC | CASSRPGQQETQYF
TRBD1 | TRBJ1-2 | TRBV10-2 | few | TGCGCCAGCAGGAAGGACAGGCTCTATAACTATGGCTACACCTTC | CASRKDRLYNYGYTF
TRBD1 | TRBJ1-1 | TRBV27 | few | TGTGCCAGCAGTAAGGGGGCTGGAGCTTTCTTT | CASSKGAGAFF
TRBD2 | TRBJ2-7 | TRBV6-1 | few | TGTGCCAGCAGTGCCGGGGGGATATGGGGACTAGCGGGGGGTGTTGAGCAGTACTTC | CASSAGGIWGLAGGVEQYF
TRBD1 | TRBJ1-1 | TRBV28 | NA | TGTGCCAGCAGCCCGGGACAGGGAATTGAAGCTTTCTTT | CASSPGQGIEAFF
NA | TRBJ2-6 | TRBV11-2 | NA | TGTGCCAGCAGCTCCAGGGAATCTGGGGCCAACGTCCTGACTTTC | CASSSRESGANVLTF
NA | TRBJ2-6 | TRBV5-4 | few | TGTGCCAGCAGCTTAGGAGGGTTCACCTCTGGGGCCAACGTCCTGACTTTC | CASSLGGFTSGANVLTF
NA | TRBJ2-1 | TRBV7-2 | few | TGTGCCAGCAGCTTACCGCTAGACCCCAATGAGCAGTTCTTC | CASSLPLDPNEQFF
NA | TRBJ1-1 | TRBV19 | few | TGTGCCAGTACTCGAACAGGGAACACTGAAGCTTTCTTT | CASTRTGNTEAFF
TRBD2 | TRBJ2-2 | TRBV7-2 | few | TGTGCCAGCAGCTGGCGCGGGGGGTCGAACACCGGGGAGCTGTTTTTT | CASSWRGGSNTGELFF
NA | TRBJ2-7 | TRBV18 | once | TGTGCCAGCTCACCGGGGACAAGGTTAAACGAGCAGTACTTC | CASSPGTRLNEQYF
TRBD1 | TRBJ2-7 | TRBV7-3 | few | TGTGCCAGCAGCTTAGAACAGGGGGCGTCTTACGAGCAGTACTTC | CASSLEQGASYEQYF